Following are 27 T cell receptor beta chains from one sample sequenced in a study of monozygotic twins with inflammatory bowel disease. TCRdb re-called the 5' RACE reads; every CDR3 protein appears as one record, without DNA. This listing includes around 380,000 distinct CDR3 sequences. Sample: blood. The receptors originated from a human donor with ulcerative colitis or Crohn's disease, or a healthy co-twin of an affected twin (not recorded which).

The chain combines TRBV28 with TRBJ1-5; TCRdb selects TRBD1, and the lack of DNA leaves this call unchecked. This CDR3 comprises 15 residues. Per germline, CDR1 MDHEN and CDR2 SYDVKM. CDR3 sequence: CASSGRTGAVQPQHF.

The CDR3 spells CASSRGTQSPLHF. The gene calls are TRBV5-6 and TRBJ1-6; the TCRdb D gene call, TRBD1, has no DNA to confirm it. The CDR3 totals 13 residues. Germline loops: CDR1 SGHDT, CDR2 YYEEEE.

The chain combines TRBV7-6 with TRBJ1-2; TCRdb gives TRBD1 as the D gene, but with no DNA this cannot be confirmed. This CDR3 region has 16 residues. In germline, CDR1 is SGHVS, CDR2 FNYEAQ. The CDR3 protein is CASSPARGQVGYGYTF.

The chain uses TRBV5-1 and TRBJ2-5; the D call from TCRdb, TRBD1, cannot be confirmed without DNA. The CDR3 consists of 13 residues. From germline, CDR1 is SGHRS and CDR2 YFSETQ. The CDR3 is CASARSGRETQYF.

This chain uses TRBV7-9 with TRBJ1-2; TCRdb outputs TRBD1, but without DNA this stays unchecked. Germline CDR1 and CDR2: SEHNR and FQNEAQ (reference sequence). The CDR3 length is 14 residues. This chain's CDR3 is CASSLVGGGDGYTF.

The chain recombines TRBV25-1 with TRBJ1-2; the TRBD1 assignment by TCRdb is unverifiable without DNA. The CDR3 spans 12 residues. Germline lookup yields CDR1 MGHDK and CDR2 SYGVNS. The CDR3 is CASSKDRDGYTF.

This rearrangement joins TRBV3-1 to TRBJ1-5; without DNA, the TCRdb call of TRBD1 cannot be checked. Per the germline V gene, CDR1 is LGHDT and CDR2 is YNNKEL (reference sequence). The CDR3 is 15 amino acids. CDR3 protein: CASSQAGVGAQPQHF.

The V and J genes are TRBV7-9 and TRBJ2-6. The CDR3 is made up of 14 amino acids. CDR1 and CDR2 from the germline V gene are SEHNR and FQNEAQ (reference sequence). The CDR3 sequence is CAVQASSGANVLTF.

The V and J genes are TRBV11-2 and TRBJ2-7; TCRdb outputs TRBD2, but without DNA this stays unchecked. There are 13 residues in the CDR3. CDR1 and CDR2 from the germline V gene are SGHAT and FQNNGV. The CDR3 sequence: CASSPSGTGVWYF.

V gene TRBV20-1 combines with J gene TRBJ2-5; TCRdb's assignment of TRBD2 cannot be checked, as there is no DNA. CDR3 length: 12 residues. Germline V lookup: CDR1 DFQATT, CDR2 SNEGSKA (reference sequence). CDR3 sequence reads: CSANSDQETQYF.

This chain links TRBV3-1 with TRBJ2-7; TCRdb picks TRBD1, but there is no DNA to check that call. The CDR3 has 15 residues. Germline V gene sequence: CDR1 LGHDT, CDR2 YNNKEL (reference sequence). CDR3 residues: CASSQVAGAPYEQYF.

The chain carries TRBV7-9 and TRBJ2-5; TCRdb outputs TRBD2, but without DNA this stays unchecked. Germline V CDR1 and CDR2: SEHNR, FQNEAQ (reference sequence). The CDR3 has 14 amino acids. The CDR3 loop is CASSKTGLAETQYF.

V and J are TRBV27 and TRBJ2-7. Germline V lookup: CDR1 MNHEY, CDR2 SMNVEV (reference sequence). The CDR3 length is 14 residues. The CDR3 sequence is CASSHLGSAYEQYF.

V is TRBV9 and J is TRBJ2-1; the TRBD2 assignment by TCRdb is unverifiable without DNA. Germline assignment: CDR1 SGDLS and CDR2 YYNGEE. CDR3 length: 16 residues. Here the CDR3 reads CASSGGGSGKYNEQFF.

The rearrangement joins TRBV20-1 to TRBJ2-3; lacking DNA, the TRBD2 call made by TCRdb goes unchecked. The CDR3 has 18 residues. Germline V gene lookup returns CDR1 DFQATT and CDR2 SNEGSKA (reference sequence). The CDR3 protein is CSAEAYVVAEGSLDTQYF.

CDR3 residues: CSVDLQGMNTEAFF. The genes are TRBV29-1 and TRBJ1-1; lacking DNA, the TRBD1 call made by TCRdb goes unchecked. Looked up from germline, CDR1 is SQVTM and CDR2 is ANQGSEA. The CDR3 consists of 14 residues.

CDR3 in amino acids: CASSPRGEANTGELFF. This chain connects TRBV11-1 to TRBJ2-2. The germline V gene has CDR1 SGHAT and CDR2 FQDESV (reference sequence). There are 16 residues in the CDR3.

The rearrangement links TRBV29-1 to TRBJ2-7. CDR1 and CDR2 from the germline V gene are SQVTM and ANQGSEA. The CDR3 consists of 11 residues. This chain's CDR3 is CSVENSYEQYF.

This chain connects TRBV7-2 to TRBJ2-5; there is no DNA to check the TCRdb D call of TRBD2. CDR3 length: 14 amino acids. Germline CDR1 and CDR2: SGHTA and FQGNSA. This CDR3 reads CASRLAGGQETQYF.

The V and J genes are TRBV6-2 or TRBV6-3 and TRBJ2-3; TCRdb returns TRBD1, unconfirmable since there is no DNA. Germline CDR1 is MNHEY and CDR2 is SVGEGT. The length of the CDR3 is 14 residues. CDR3 protein: CASKTGGGTDTQYF.

This chain joins TRBV4-2 and TRBJ2-7; there is no DNA to check the TCRdb D call of TRBD1. Germline V gene lookup returns CDR1 LGHNA and CDR2 YNFKEQ. The CDR3 is 16 residues long. The CDR3 sequence is CASSQDFAGGRDEQYF.

The V call is TRBV4-2, the J call TRBJ2-1; TCRdb picks TRBD2, but there is no DNA to check that call. CDR1 is LGHNA and CDR2 is YNFKEQ in the germline V gene. The CDR3 sequence is 17 residues long. CDR3 region: CASSQPPGTSGVNEQFF.

V gene TRBV30 combines with J gene TRBJ1-1. Germline CDR1 reads GTSNPN; CDR2 reads SVGIG (reference sequence). The CDR3 sequence is 11 residues long. CDR3 in amino acids: CAWITWTEAFF.

The genes are TRBV7-9 and TRBJ1-5; TCRdb calls TRBD1, which cannot be checked without DNA. This CDR3 spans 15 amino acids. CDR1 is SEHNR, CDR2 FQNEAQ, per germline (reference sequence). The CDR3 here is CASSLGGTGQQPQHF. Using reference TRBV7-9 and TRBJ1-5 for the parts outside the CDR3, the full variable domain is DTGVSQNPRHKITKRGQNVTFRCDPISEHNRLYWYRQTLGQGPEFLTYFQNEAQLEKSRLLSDRFSAERPKGSFSTLEIQRTEQGDSAMYLCASSLGGTGQQPQHFGDGTRLSIL.

The V gene is TRBV5-5, the J gene TRBJ1-5. This CDR3 has 14 amino acids. Per germline, CDR1 SGHKS and CDR2 YYEKEE (reference sequence). CDR3 loop: CASSLNTGNQPQHF.

The chain combines TRBV4-3 with TRBJ1-6; TCRdb's D gene call, TRBD1, goes unchecked for lack of DNA. The CDR3 loop spans 15 amino acids. Germline lookup yields CDR1 LGHNA and CDR2 YSLEER. The CDR3: CASSQESRGNSPLHF.

This sequence joins TRBV29-1 and TRBJ2-7; TCRdb designates TRBD2, a call that cannot be tested without DNA. Germline V gives CDR1 SQVTM, CDR2 ANQGSEA. The CDR3 is made up of 13 amino acids. CDR3 region: CSVAKGGGYEQYF.